The clone carrying this T cell receptor (beta chain) was counted between two and nine times. Its antigen is currently unknown. Using its own MiXCR run on the 5' RACE reads, TCRdb lists one record per CDR3 protein. The table has about 77,000 distinct CDR3 sequences, 15% to 20% seen once. This specimen comes from a study of early T cells in non-severe SARS-CoV-2 infection. Germline V gives CDR1 MDHEN, CDR2 SYDVKM. With 7 bases removed from V and 4 bases from J, the gap between germline ends came to 10 bases. This CDR3 spans 12 amino acids. Findings and limits, study-wide: VDJdb matches were skewed toward anti-spike CD8 T cell responses.

The V call is TRBV28, the J call TRBJ1-2, with D hard to call. Sequenced input: whole blood. This clonotype was obtained from an adult who was a healthcare worker with PCR-confirmed SARS-CoV-2 infection or an uninfected control (not recorded which). CDR3 residues: CASTGIGYGYTF. CDR3 DNA sequence: TGTGCCAGCACAGGCATTGGCTATGGCTACACCTTC.